The clone carrying this T cell receptor beta chain was found many times. Repertoires were generated with immunoSEQ multiplex PCR, while TCRdb's copy carries only in-frame clones and drops some. The sample shows approximately 45,000 clones, roughly 60% of them seen only once. Germline CDR1 and CDR2: SGHAT and FQNNGV. The V segment lost 4 bases and the J segment 6 bases; nucleotides outside the gene matches: 8. The CDR3 consists of 16 residues. The data originate from a study of radiotherapy plus CTLA-4 blockade in lung cancer. Study context: Objective response rate was 18%; disease control rate, 31%.

The chain combines TRBV11-2 with TRBJ2-2; 10 positions match TRBD2. The sequences come from peripheral blood, collected from a patient treated with radiotherapy plus ipilimumab. This receptor was identified in a human donor with non-small cell lung cancer who had a partial response to radiotherapy plus ipilimumab. CDR3 bases: TGTGCCAGCAGCTCGGGGGGGAGCGGGAGGGCCGGGGAGCTGTTTTTT. Residues: CASSSGGSGRAGELFF.